This T cell receptor (beta chain) was found in a study of tumor-infiltrating lymphocytes in localized non-small cell lung cancer (dated by TCRdb to the early 2020s). As for the study more broadly: Patients whose samples were collected after neoadjuvant chemotherapy, as well as both smokers and never-smokers and several histologies, were included in the cohort. A total of 50 to 65 patients were included in the paired tumor versus uninvolved lung comparison of immunoSEQ T-cell fraction. The overall ICON cohort was composed of over a hundred surgical patients with localized non-small cell lung cancer whose tumors were resected. Flow cytometry, multiplex immunofluorescence, RNA-seq, exome sequencing and proteomics were applied to the same patients as TCR sequencing, which was one of several integrated assays. From each patient came resected tumor tissue plus uninvolved lung tissue from that same patient, and the uninvolved lung tissue was described as non-adjacent to the tumor.

The immunoSEQ assay used for TCR sequencing gave the T-cell fraction in both tumor and uninvolved lung tissue. As for how the authors treated the data: For survival analysis, patients were divided into high (upper tertile) and low (lower two tertiles) T-cell fraction groups, which were compared by log-rank test. Paired tumor versus uninvolved lung differences in T-cell fraction were tested with a signed-rank test. TCRdb stores this immuneACCESS table with in-frame sequences only. Part of the clones is absent; in the studies checked, under half of the shortfall reflects unresolved V genes, and no reason is known for the rest. That table supplies the V and J calls and clone size; D and trimming were determined from the DNA. This sample holds some 14,000 clones; 70% to 80% were observed only once. In total, the top ten clones hold around 4.1% of the sample. The first patient joined ICON in early 2016, and enrollment wrapped up when the last patient was enrolled in September 2018. Fresh tumor and matched uninvolved tissue for in-depth immune analyses, including TCR sequencing, were collected from a subcohort of some 76 patients. TCR sequencing was performed on DNA isolated from bulk tissue, without cell sorting.

Study-level results and caveats: No difference in TCR-derived T-cell fraction was observed between the flow cytometry-defined immunotypes IM1 (good prognosis) and IM2 (poor prognosis). Because different assays used different pieces of the same tissue, technical variation could not be distinguished from intratumor heterogeneity. Assay coverage varied across patients depending on available tissue quantity, so only a subset of the cohort had TCR sequencing. Recurrence-free survival showed no association with tumor T-cell fraction from TCR sequencing (p = 0.61). TCRbeta sequencing supported higher T cell infiltration in tumors than in uninvolved lung tissue, consistent with immunofluorescence CD3 counts.

As concerns this clone: Its recognized antigen is unknown. Base qualities were left out, and no much larger clone turns up one base away.

Measured from the cysteine to the phenylalanine, the CDR3 is 15 residues long. Here the CDR3 DNA is all that survives: 45 bases in frame from base 1. V lost 1 base and J lost 5 bases; the stretch between them is 11 bases long. The germline V gene encodes CDR1 SGHTA and CDR2 FQGNSA. This sequence uses TRBV7-2 and TRBJ1-4, and possibly TRBD1, on 6 matching bases. The source material was lung tumor tissue. This sequence was found in a human donor with non-small cell lung cancer. The nucleotide sequence reads TGTGCCAGCAGCTTAGGGGGGGGCAGGAATGAAAAACTGTTTTTT. This sequence encodes CASSLGGGRNEKLFF.